The sequence of this T cell receptor beta chain was determined in a study of identical twins. With template switching, a universal primer site was added, and the cDNA carried unique molecular identifiers. TCRdb reanalysed the 5' RACE reads using MiXCR and keeps one entry per CDR3 protein. The sample records around 480,000 distinct CDR3 sequences, roughly an eighth being singletons. The CDR3 runs 14 residues. With 1 base clipped from V and 8 bases from J, the junction kept 6 bases outside the gene matches. In germline, CDR1 is SGHAT, CDR2 FQNNGV. This sample also belongs to another study, concerning yellow fever vaccine responses in identical twins. That study reports: The authors reported partly convergent, partly personalized vaccine responses in identical twins.

This receptor was taken from a woman between 18 and 30 years old in good health. What was sequenced was CD4+ T cells sorted from blood. The chain joins TRBV11-2 to TRBJ1-2; 8 bases agree with TRBD1. CDR3 coding DNA: TGTGCCAGCAGCTTAGCTCAGGGGGCTTACGGCTACACCTTC. It codes for CASSLAQGAYGYTF.